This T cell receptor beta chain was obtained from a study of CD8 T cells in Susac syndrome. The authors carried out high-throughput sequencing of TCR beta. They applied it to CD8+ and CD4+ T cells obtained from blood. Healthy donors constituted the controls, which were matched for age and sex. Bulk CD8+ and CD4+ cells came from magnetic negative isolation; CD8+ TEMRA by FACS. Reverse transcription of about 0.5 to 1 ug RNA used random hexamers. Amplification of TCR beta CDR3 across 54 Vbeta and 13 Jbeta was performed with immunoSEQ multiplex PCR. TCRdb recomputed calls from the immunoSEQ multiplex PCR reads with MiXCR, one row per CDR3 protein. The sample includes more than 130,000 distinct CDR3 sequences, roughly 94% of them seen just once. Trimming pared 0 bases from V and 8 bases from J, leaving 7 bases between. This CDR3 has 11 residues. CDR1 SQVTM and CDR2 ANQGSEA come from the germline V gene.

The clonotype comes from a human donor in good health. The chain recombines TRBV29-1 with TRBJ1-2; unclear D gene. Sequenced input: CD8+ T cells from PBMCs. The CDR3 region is CSVEDREGYTF. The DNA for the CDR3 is TGCAGCGTTGAAGACCGAGAGGGCTACACCTTC.